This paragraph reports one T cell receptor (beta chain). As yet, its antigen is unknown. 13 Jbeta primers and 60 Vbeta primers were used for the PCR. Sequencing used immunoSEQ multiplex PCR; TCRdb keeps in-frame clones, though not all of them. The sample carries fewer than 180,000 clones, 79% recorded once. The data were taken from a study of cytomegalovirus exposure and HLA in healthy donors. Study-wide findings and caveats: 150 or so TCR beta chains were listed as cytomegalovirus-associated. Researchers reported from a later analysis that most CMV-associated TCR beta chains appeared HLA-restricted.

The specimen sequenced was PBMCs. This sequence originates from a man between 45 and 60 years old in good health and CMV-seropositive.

Written as DNA, the CDR3 is TGTGCCAGCAGTTACTCCAGGGTGGCTGGCTACACCTTC. This sequence encodes CASSYSRVAGYTF. V usage is TRBV6-5 and J usage is TRBJ1-2, with D perhaps matching TRBD1 (5 bases). This CDR3 region has 13 residues. V lost 0 bases, J lost 7 bases, and 9 bases lay in between. Germline values: CDR1 MNHEY, CDR2 SVGAGI.